This T cell receptor (beta chain) was captured by sequencing in a study of blood T cell repertoires in COVID-19. This CDR3 spans 19 amino acids. Between the trimmed V and J ends, which lost 3 bases and 2 bases, there was a span of 24 bases. Germline CDR1 reads SGHDT; CDR2 reads YYEEEE. Source study methods: Estimated nucleated cell counts came from reference gene primer amplification. The data were produced by immunoSEQ multiplex PCR, yet TCRdb's version contains in-frame clones alone and is incomplete. V and J calls plus clone size are reproduced from that table; the DNA served to infer D and trimming. The sample has fewer than 500,000 clones, around 87% seen once.

The sequencing sample was made of PBMCs or T cells enriched from blood (not recorded which). The receptor was derived from a woman aged 30 to 39 with acute COVID-19. This chain uses TRBV5-6 with TRBJ2-1; perhaps TRBD1 as D (5 bases). DNA of the CDR3: TGTGCCAGCAGCTCACCAGGGCCACTGACTTCAGATGCCTACAATGAGCAGTTCTTC. Protein: CASSSPGPLTSDAYNEQFF. The whole variable domain, filled in from reference TRBV5-6 and TRBJ2-1, reads DAGVTQSPTHLIKTRGQQVTLRCSPKSGHDTVSWYQQALGQGPQFIFQYYEEEERQRGNFPDRFSGHQFPNYSSELNVNALLLGDSALYLCASSSPGPLTSDAYNEQFFGPGTRLTVL.